This T cell receptor beta chain was found in a study of blood T cell repertoires in COVID-19. Study-level information: Specimens from acute and convalescent COVID-19 originated in the United States, Italy and Spain. T cells, B-cell-depleted T cells, or PBMCs supplied cDNA or gDNA.

The CDR3 spans 14 residues. V dropped 7 bases and J dropped 3 bases, with 13 bases sitting between them. Per germline, CDR1 SEHNR and CDR2 FQNEAQ (reference sequence). Sequencing was performed with immunoSEQ multiplex PCR; in TCRdb, only in-frame clones are kept and a portion is missing. The sample lists more than 90,000 clones, approximately 80% occurring once. This clonotype originated in a man aged 50 to 59 with acute or convalescent COVID-19. The chain links TRBV7-9 to TRBJ1-3; tentatively, D is TRBD1 (6 bases). Sequencing was carried out using peripheral blood. CDR3 in amino acids: CASTQGGDGNTIYF. The CDR3 nucleotides are TGTGCCAGCACCCAAGGGGGGGATGGAAACACCATATATTTT. Drawing the rest from reference TRBV7-9 and TRBJ1-3, the complete variable domain is DTGVSQNPRHKITKRGQNVTFRCDPISEHNRLYWYRQTLGQGPEFLTYFQNEAQLEKSRLLSDRFSAERPKGSFSTLEIQRTEQGDSAMYLCASTQGGDGNTIYFGEGSWLTVV.